The rows below give T cell receptor beta chains drawn from one sample of a study of cytomegalovirus exposure and HLA in healthy donors. Only in-frame clones appear in the TCRdb table, and some are missing; sequencing was by immunoSEQ multiplex PCR. The sample lists 30,000 to 40,000 clones; 80% to 90% were seen once. The sequenced sample consisted of PBMCs. Receptors originate from a woman between 40 and 55 years old in good health and CMV-seropositive. Each CDR3 is given with its conserved first and last residue. D genes are given only for firm matches. Rows give clone size only sometimes, using once, few, many, or a class for an expanded clone.

V	J	size	D	CDR3	DNA
TRBV15	TRBJ2-7	NA	NA	CATRRRPVSTYEQYF	TGTGCCACGCGCAGGCGTCCAGTTAGTACCTACGAGCAGTACTTC
TRBV5-5	TRBJ2-3	NA	TRBD1	CASSDSQGTDTQYF	TGTGCCAGCAGCGACTCACAGGGGACAGATACGCAGTATTTT
TRBV2	TRBJ2-7	NA	TRBD1	CASSVDRIKGEQYF	TGTGCCAGCAGTGTGGACAGGATTAAAGGCGAGCAGTACTTC
TRBV9	TRBJ1-1	NA	TRBD1	CASSLRTGKNTEAFF	TGTGCCAGCAGCCTACGGACAGGGAAGAACACTGAAGCTTTCTTT
TRBV6-1	TRBJ1-1	NA	NA	CASIRYRADTEAFF	TGTGCCAGCATCAGGTACAGGGCAGACACTGAAGCTTTCTTT
TRBV6-5	TRBJ2-3	NA	NA	CASGDSPTDTQYF	TGTGCCAGCGGAGATTCCCCCACAGATACGCAGTATTTT
TRBV7-2	TRBJ2-7	NA	TRBD2	CASSLGTSGGFSYEQYF	TGTGCCAGCAGCTTAGGGACTAGCGGGGGGTTCTCCTACGAGCAGTACTTC
TRBV6-5	TRBJ1-2	NA	NA	CASRSGAAIYGYTF	TGTGCCAGCAGATCCGGCGCGGCTATTTATGGCTACACCTTC
TRBV27	TRBJ2-3	NA	NA	CASSPPTRTQYF	TGTGCCAGCAGTCCACCGACTCGTACGCAGTATTTT
TRBV4-3	TRBJ1-1	NA	NA	CASSQDVVNTEAFF	TGCGCCAGCAGCCAAGATGTCGTGAACACTGAAGCTTTCTTT
TRBV15	TRBJ2-7	NA	TRBD2	CATSRGTGGDYEQYF	TGTGCCACCAGCAGAGGCACCGGGGGGGACTACGAGCAGTACTTC
TRBV7-2	TRBJ1-1	NA	NA	CASRTSGGLNTEAFF	TGTGCCAGCAGGACATCGGGGGGATTGAACACTGAAGCTTTCTTT
TRBV19	TRBJ1-1	once	TRBD1	CASSGQGLNTEAFF	TGTGCCAGTAGCGGACAGGGGCTGAACACTGAAGCTTTCTTT
TRBV2	TRBJ2-1	once	TRBD1	CASSLLGQTNEQFF	TGTGCCAGCAGTTTATTGGGACAGACGAATGAGCAGTTCTTC
TRBV5-1	TRBJ1-6	NA	NA	CASSLLGGGINSPLHF	TGCGCCAGCAGCTTGTTGGGTGGGGGCATTAATTCACCCCTCCACTTT
TRBV19	TRBJ2-5	NA	NA	CASSPSAVQETQYF	TGTGCCAGTAGTCCGTCTGCGGTGCAAGAGACCCAGTACTTC
TRBV7-9	TRBJ2-7	NA	NA	CASSPAPYEQYF	TGTGCCAGCAGCCCCGCCCCCTACGAGCAGTACTTC
TRBV18	TRBJ2-7	once	TRBD2	CASSPSGGSNYEQYF	TGTGCCAGCTCACCATCGGGGGGATCCAACTACGAGCAGTACTTC
TRBV19	TRBJ1-4	NA	NA	CASSRGGDSTNEKLFF	TGTGCCAGTAGTAGAGGGGGGGACTCCACTAATGAAAAACTGTTTTTT
TRBV10-1	TRBJ2-1	NA	NA	CASSDLSGSSSYNEQFF	TGCGCCAGCAGTGATCTTTCGGGGTCTAGCTCCTACAATGAGCAGTTCTTC
TRBV28	TRBJ2-3	NA	NA	CASSLAGSTDTQYF	TGTGCCAGCAGTTTAGCGGGTAGCACAGATACGCAGTATTTT
TRBV4-3	TRBJ2-2	NA	NA	CASSQEGTYSSGELFF	TGCGCCAGCAGCCAAGAAGGGACATATAGCTCCGGGGAGCTGTTTTTT
TRBV29-1	TRBJ2-7	NA	NA	CSVEIGGDEQYF	TGCAGCGTTGAAATCGGAGGGGACGAGCAGTACTTC
TRBV7-6	TRBJ1-2	NA	TRBD1	CASSGPGQGGRYGYTF	TGTGCCAGCAGCGGTCCGGGACAGGGAGGACGCTATGGCTACACCTTC
TRBV21-1	TRBJ1-3	NA	NA	CASSKKGSDGNTIYF	TGTGCCAGTAGCAAGAAGGGGTCGGATGGAAACACCATATATTTT
TRBV11-2	TRBJ2-5	NA	NA	CASSSWTLTVDQYF	TGTGCCAGCAGTTCTTGGACACTTACGGTTGACCAGTACTTC
TRBV19	TRBJ1-5	NA	NA	CASSIGGYSNQPQHF	TGTGCCAGTAGTATAGGCGGATATAGCAATCAGCCCCAGCATTTT
TRBV5-6	TRBJ1-2	NA	NA	CASTQTGPYGYTF	TGTGCCAGCACCCAGACTGGTCCCTATGGCTACACCTTC
TRBV5-5	TRBJ1-4	NA	NA	CASSGATGPNEKLFF	TGTGCCAGCAGCGGGGCGACAGGCCCTAATGAAAAACTGTTTTTT